These 30 T cell receptor beta chains share one sample of origin, sequenced in a study of blood T cell repertoires in COVID-19. TCRdb keeps only in-frame clones here, not all; method: immunoSEQ multiplex PCR. The table lists nearly 70,000 clones, around 88% of them singletons. Specimen: peripheral blood. The receptors come from a woman between 70 and 85 years old with acute or convalescent COVID-19.

This sequence joins TRBV27 and TRBJ1-4; no firm D call. The CDR3 length is 15 residues. CDR1 is MNHEY, CDR2 SMNVEV, per germline (reference sequence). Between the trimmed V and J ends, which lost 5 bases and 3 bases, there was a span of 13 bases. The chain's CDR3 is CASSLEGRPNEKLFF. CDR3 nucleotides: TGTGCCAGCAGTCTAGAGGGCAGGCCTAATGAAAAACTGTTTTTT.

The rearrangement links TRBV28 to TRBJ2-4, with 11 nucleotides matching TRBD1. Germline V gene sequence: CDR1 MDHEN, CDR2 SYDVKM. V dropped 4 bases and J dropped 6; count of bases not matched to a gene: 2. The CDR3 runs to 14 residues. The CDR3 nucleotides are TGTGCCAGCAGTTCGGACAGGGGGCTAAACATTCAGTACTTC. Its protein product is CASSSDRGLNIQYF.

This chain links TRBV29-1 with TRBJ1-1; perhaps TRBD1 as D (5 bases). V shed 3 bases and J shed 4 bases, with 15 bases lying between them. This CDR3 region has 14 residues. Germline V lookup: CDR1 SQVTM, CDR2 ANQGSEA. For the CDR3, the DNA is TGCAGCGTTGATGTTAGGGGTCTGGCCACTGAAGCTTTCTTT. Translated, it gives CSVDVRGLATEAFF.

This chain links TRBV10-3 with TRBJ1-1; D remains ambiguous. V was shortened by 6 bases and J by 1 base, with 9 bases between the two germline ends. This CDR3 contains 13 residues. Germline lookup yields CDR1 ENHRY and CDR2 SYGVKD. CDR3 nucleotides: TGTGCCATCAGATCGATCGGGAACACTGAAGCTTTCTTT. Its translation: CAIRSIGNTEAFF.

The chain links TRBV5-8 to TRBJ2-5; D is ambiguous. In germline, CDR1 is SGHTS, CDR2 YDEGEE. Trimming stripped 1 base from V and 4 bases from J, with 8 bases between. The CDR3 is 13 residues long. The CDR3 here is CASSLRVRETQYF. CDR3 DNA: TGTGCCAGCAGCTTGCGGGTTAGAGAGACCCAGTACTTC.

The chain uses TRBV2 and TRBJ1-2; TRBD1 matches at 7 bases. V was clipped by 8 bases and J by 4 bases; unmatched bases: 10. This CDR3 has 14 residues. In germline, CDR1 is SNHLY, CDR2 FYNNEI. CDR3 DNA: TGTGCCAGCGGCCAGAGGGGGCGATCCTATGGCTACACCTTC. Translation: CASGQRGRSYGYTF.

V is TRBV11-2 and J is TRBJ1-2; 7 bases are a match to TRBD1. The germline CDR1 and CDR2 sequences are SGHAT and FQNNGV. This CDR3 contains 16 residues. V shed 5 bases, J shed 5 bases, and the junction held 14 bases outside the gene matches. CDR3 coding DNA: TGTGCCAGCAGCCCCGGACGGGGACAGCGCCGTTATGGCTACACCTTC. Translated, it gives CASSPGRGQRRYGYTF.

The V and J genes are TRBV6-6 and TRBJ2-3; 7 bases agree with TRBD1. After removal of 4 bases from V and 6 bases from J, the junction contained 13 bases not matched to a gene. The CDR3 runs 16 residues. Germline V lookup: CDR1 MNHNY, CDR2 SVGAGI (reference sequence). The CDR3 protein is CASSSRQGSRLDTQYF. DNA of the CDR3: TGTGCCAGCAGTTCCCGACAGGGAAGTAGGTTGGATACGCAGTATTTT.

The rearrangement links TRBV28 to TRBJ2-3, with 15 bases matching TRBD2. V dropped 3 bases and J dropped 5; count of bases not matched to a gene: 6. Germline V lookup: CDR1 MDHEN, CDR2 SYDVKM. This CDR3 spans 17 amino acids. CDR3 nucleotide sequence: TGTGCCAGCAGTTTGTGGACTAGCGGGGGGGAGGTAGATACGCAGTATTTT. Its translation is CASSLWTSGGEVDTQYF.

The chain is built from TRBV2 and TRBJ1-3, with D unclear. The CDR3 covers 14 residues. V was shortened by 2 bases and J by 8 bases, with 13 bases between the two germline ends. The germline CDR1 and CDR2 sequences are SNHLY and FYNNEI. CDR3 residues: CASSEQGSRDTIYF. The CDR3 coding sequence is TGTGCCAGCAGTGAACAAGGCTCCCGGGACACCATATATTTT.

The rearrangement joins TRBV5-4 to TRBJ2-4; maybe TRBD2 (5 bases). This CDR3 contains 16 residues. Germline V gene data show CDR1 as SGHNT and CDR2 as YYREEE (reference sequence). Trimming took 2 bases from V and 0 from J, leaving 12 bases between them. In nucleotides, the CDR3 is TGTGCCAGCAGCTTCGGAAAGGGAGAAGCCAAAAACATTCAGTACTTC. Protein product: CASSFGKGEAKNIQYF.

This chain joins TRBV27 and TRBJ1-2; TRBD1 agrees at 7 bases. This CDR3 has 15 amino acids. The trim removed 4 bases at V and 4 bases at J, leaving 9 bases unmatched. From germline, CDR1 is MNHEY and CDR2 SMNVEV (reference sequence). Here the CDR3 DNA reads TGTGCCAGCAGTTCCTCCCCGGGACAGTTCTATGGCTACACCTTC. It yields the protein CASSSSPGQFYGYTF.

The CDR3 DNA reads as TGTGCCAGCAGTTCTGACAGGGCCACTGAAGCTTTCTTT. This sequence encodes CASSSDRATEAFF. The rearrangement joins TRBV27 to TRBJ1-1; 7 nucleotides line up with TRBD1. Germline-derived CDR1 and CDR2 are MNHEY and SMNVEV (reference sequence). The V segment lost 4 bases and the J segment 4 bases; nucleotides outside the gene matches: 3. CDR3 size: 13 residues.

This clone was observed a single time. The chain is built from TRBV18 and TRBJ1-1; 8 positions match TRBD1. The CDR3 is 16 residues long. Unmatched junction bases numbered 10, after V lost 4 bases and J lost 3 bases. The germline CDR1 and CDR2 sequences are KGHSH and LQKENI. The CDR3 nucleotides are TGTGCCAGCTCACTTATAGGTCAGGGGGCATACACTGAAGCTTTCTTT. It yields the protein CASSLIGQGAYTEAFF. Full variable domain (outside the CDR3, taken from reference TRBV18 and TRBJ1-1): NAGVMQNPRHLVRRRGQEARLRCSPMKGHSHVYWYRQLPEEGLKFMVYLQKENIIDESGMPKERFSAEFPKEGPSILRIQQVVRGDSAAYFCASSLIGQGAYTEAFFGQGTRLTVV.

The V call is TRBV5-5, the J call TRBJ2-7, with D tentatively TRBD2 (7 bases). The CDR3 extends over 14 amino acids. Trimming cost V 1 base and J 5 bases, with 13 bases left between them. Germline lookup yields CDR1 SGHKS and CDR2 YYEKEE (reference sequence). CDR3 loop: CASSLSGGRNEQYF. For the CDR3, the DNA is TGTGCCAGCAGCTTGTCGGGGGGCCGGAACGAGCAGTACTTC.

The chain combines TRBV7-8 with TRBJ1-2, with 7 bases fitting TRBD1. CDR1 SGHVS and CDR2 FQNEAQ come from the germline V gene. The CDR3 contains 14 residues. Losses at the gene ends were 0 bases for V and 4 bases for J; bases not matched to a gene: 2. CDR3: CASSLATGRYGYTF. The CDR3 coding sequence is TGTGCCAGCAGCTTAGCGACAGGGCGCTATGGCTACACCTTC. Variable domain in full (rest from reference TRBV7-8 and TRBJ1-2): GAGVSQSPRYKVAKRGQDVALRCDPISGHVSLFWYQQALGQGPEFLTYFQNEAQLDKSGLPSDRFFAERPEGSVSTLKIQRTQQEDSAVYLCASSLATGRYGYTFGSGTRLTVV.

This clone was seen once. The chain couples TRBV19 to TRBJ1-5; D is perhaps TRBD1 (5 bases). This CDR3 contains 13 residues. V dropped 6 bases and J dropped 3 bases, with 9 bases sitting between them. Germline CDR1 and CDR2: LNHDA and SQIVND (reference sequence). The CDR3 here is CASRRGVNQPQHF. The DNA for the CDR3 is TGTGCCAGTAGGCGGGGGGTCAATCAGCCCCAGCATTTT.

This chain connects TRBV5-1 to TRBJ2-1; the D gene is possibly TRBD2 (5 bases). Germline V gene sequence: CDR1 SGHRS, CDR2 YFSETQ. The V gene lost 0 bases and the J gene lost 0 bases, with 10 bases spanning the gap. The length of the CDR3 is 16 residues. The CDR3 DNA sequence: TGCGCCAGCAGCTTGGCTAGCTCAAGCTCCTACAATGAGCAGTTCTTC. Encoded protein: CASSLASSSSYNEQFF. Filled out from reference TRBV5-1 and TRBJ2-1, the complete variable domain reads KAGVTQTPRYLIKTRGQQVTLSCSPISGHRSVSWYQQTPGQGLQFLFEYFSETQRNKGNFPGRFSGRQFSNSRSEMNVSTLELGDSALYLCASSLASSSSYNEQFFGPGTRLTVL.

The V and J genes are TRBV28 and TRBJ1-1, with a weak D call TRBD1 (6 bases). Germline lookup yields CDR1 MDHEN and CDR2 SYDVKM. V gave up 5 bases and J gave up 4 bases, with 14 bases separating them. This CDR3 spans 14 amino acids. This CDR3 is CASSPDRQVTEAFF. DNA of the CDR3: TGTGCCAGCAGTCCTGACCGACAGGTCACTGAAGCTTTCTTT.

V usage is TRBV19 and J usage is TRBJ1-1, with 7 bases that match TRBD1. Germline lookup yields CDR1 LNHDA and CDR2 SQIVND (reference sequence). Unmatched junction bases numbered 11, after V lost 6 bases and J lost 1 base. The CDR3 is made up of 16 amino acids. Here the CDR3 DNA reads TGTGCCAGTAGGGCAGGGGGACTCGATGGGAACACTGAAGCTTTCTTT. Its translation: CASRAGGLDGNTEAFF.

V and J are TRBV2 and TRBJ1-1; weak D call: TRBD1 (6 bases). The CDR3 has 13 residues. V was clipped by 3 bases and J by 7 bases, with 12 bases between them. CDR1 is SNHLY and CDR2 is FYNNEI in the germline V gene. CDR3 DNA: TGTGCCAGCAGTGAGTGGACAGACTATGAAGCTTTCTTT. It yields the protein CASSEWTDYEAFF. The whole variable domain, filled in from reference TRBV2 and TRBJ1-1, reads EPEVTQTPSHQVTQMGQEVILRCVPISNHLYFYWYRQILGQKVEFLVSFYNNEISEKSEIFDDQFSVERPDGSNFTLKIRSTKLEDSAMYFCASSEWTDYEAFFGQGTRLTVV.

In DNA form, the CDR3 reads TGTGCCACCAGCAGTAGACTAGGGATGACAACCGGGGAGCTGTTTTTT. This gives the protein CATSSRLGMTTGELFF. The genes are TRBV15 and TRBJ2-2, with D tentatively TRBD2 (6 bases). The CDR3 runs 16 residues. From germline, CDR1 is LNHNV and CDR2 YYDKDF (reference sequence). V was clipped by 3 bases and J by 5 bases, with 16 bases between them.

CDR3 protein: CASSQSGGWEQYF. The CDR3 bases are TGCGCCAGCAGCCAATCGGGGGGTTGGGAGCAGTACTTC. The rearrangement links TRBV5-1 to TRBJ2-7, with 7 bases identical to TRBD2. CDR3 length: 13 residues. The V and J ends lost 4 bases and 7 bases, in that order; junction bases with no gene match: 8. Germline CDR1 SGHRS, CDR2 YFSETQ.

The chain uses TRBV28 and TRBJ2-7; 9 bases line up with TRBD1. From germline, CDR1 is MDHEN and CDR2 SYDVKM. The trim removed 5 bases at V and 4 bases at J, leaving 6 bases unmatched. The CDR3 is 14 residues long. This CDR3 is CASSRQGGSYEQYF. The CDR3 nucleotides are TGTGCCAGCAGTCGACAGGGGGGGTCTTACGAGCAGTACTTC.

The V gene is TRBV6-5, the J gene TRBJ1-2; 8 bases line up with TRBD1. There are 14 residues in the CDR3. J gave up 7 bases and V 6 bases, and 10 bases lay outside the gene matches. The V gene's germline CDR1 is MNHEY and CDR2 SVGAGI. This CDR3 is CASRQTGQGGGYTF. The CDR3 DNA sequence: TGTGCCAGCAGACAGACCGGACAGGGTGGTGGCTACACCTTC.

The chain joins TRBV11-2 to TRBJ1-1, with unresolved D. V was shortened by 0 bases and J by 11 bases, with 10 bases between the two germline ends. Germline V lookup: CDR1 SGHAT, CDR2 FQNNGV. This CDR3 region has 12 residues. In DNA, the CDR3 is TGTGCCAGCAGCTTAGATCGGGTTCGGGCTTTCTTT. Its translation is CASSLDRVRAFF.

V usage is TRBV7-2 and J usage is TRBJ1-2; 8 nucleotides line up with TRBD1. J gave up 7 bases and V 1 base, and 5 bases lay outside the gene matches. The CDR3 is 14 amino acids. The V gene's germline CDR1 is SGHTA and CDR2 FQGNSA. The CDR3 loop is CASSLGTGIGGYTF. In DNA form, the CDR3 reads TGTGCCAGCAGCTTAGGGACAGGGATAGGTGGCTACACCTTC.

The CDR3 protein is CACGTGSNSPLHF. In DNA, the CDR3 is TGTGCCTGTGGGACAGGCTCTAATTCACCCCTCCACTTT. This sequence joins TRBV27 and TRBJ1-6, with 8 bases that match TRBD1. The CDR3 consists of 13 residues. Germline CDR1 is MNHEY and CDR2 is SMNVEV (reference sequence). After removal of 11 bases from V and 6 bases from J, the junction contained 6 bases not matched to a gene.

This clone appeared a single time. This chain connects TRBV28 to TRBJ2-3; 10 positions match TRBD2. The CDR3 length is 17 residues. Per the germline V gene, CDR1 is MDHEN and CDR2 is SYDVKM. V shed 8 bases, J shed 4 bases, and the junction held 15 bases outside the gene matches. DNA of the CDR3: TGTGCCAGCGCGGCTAGCGGGAGTCTGGTCGGCGCAGATACGCAGTATTTT. This sequence encodes CASAASGSLVGADTQYF.

The chain recombines TRBV5-6 with TRBJ1-3; TRBD1 agrees at 7 bases. The CDR3 spans 19 residues. CDR1 and CDR2 (germline): SGHDT, YYEEEE. The J segment lost 0 bases and the V segment lost 2 bases, leaving 14 bases of the junction unmatched. This CDR3 reads CASSLRSTGTANSGNTIYF. The CDR3 region has the DNA TGTGCCAGCAGCTTAAGATCCACCGGGACAGCGAACTCTGGAAACACCATATATTTT.